The 30 T cell receptor beta chains below come from one sample, sequenced in a study of T cells in Graves' hyperthyroidism and ophthalmopathy (dated by TCRdb to between 2018 and 2021). Library prep was done by multiplex PCR. Instrument on record: Illumina HiSeq 2000. The TCR beta CDR3 regions were amplified from RNA transcripts. For the first round of RT-PCR on the TCR CDR3, the HTBI primer set was used together with the Qiagen OneStep RT-PCR kit. In TCRdb, the public reads were trimmed at Q25 with fastp and aligned with MiXCR, with productive beta chains retained. Each CDR3 protein gets just one entry, which takes the most common genes and DNA from the rows behind it. The sample profile shows about 740,000 distinct CDR3 sequences; less than 15% of them were found once. Clones ranked in the top ten supply 10% of the sample. The material sequenced was blood. The receptors stem from a woman aged 18-29 years with Graves' hyperthyroidism.

This clonotype has just a few counts. The J gene is TRBJ2-7, the V gene TRBV27; unclear D gene. Germline V gene lookup returns CDR1 MNHEY and CDR2 SMNVEV (reference sequence). The germline V and J ends were trimmed by 7 bases and 2 bases, with 12 bases remaining between them. This CDR3 is built from 13 residues. The CDR3 DNA is TGTGCCAGCAAAAGTCGAGAGACCTACGAGCAGTACTTC. As protein: CASKSRETYEQYF.

This clonotype showed up many times. The chain carries TRBV20-1 and TRBJ1-2; D is perhaps TRBD1 (5 bases). This CDR3 is built from 14 residues. Looked up from germline, CDR1 is DFQATT and CDR2 is SNEGSKA (reference sequence). CDR3 region: CSELGEQFSYGYTF. In DNA form, the CDR3 reads TGCAGCGAGCTAGGGGAACAGTTCAGCTATGGCTACACCTTC.

This clonotype has ten or more counts. The chain joins TRBV12-3 or TRBV12-4 to TRBJ2-1; 10 bases line up with TRBD1. Germline trimming cut 6 bases from V and 2 bases from J; bases unmatched to any gene: 4. This CDR3 is built from 15 residues. The CDR3 DNA reads TGTGCCAGCAGGACTGGGACAGGGGCCTACAATGAGCAGTTCTTC. Translating gives CASRTGTGAYNEQFF.

This chain joins TRBV5-8 and TRBJ1-2; perhaps TRBD1 as D (6 bases). The V gene's germline CDR1 is SGHTS and CDR2 YDEGEE. V shed 3 bases and J shed 7 bases, with 10 bases lying between them. The CDR3 consists of 12 residues. The CDR3 nucleotides read TGTGCCAGCAGCTACTACAGGGCTGGCTACACCTTC. It specifies CASSYYRAGYTF.

In its sample, this clonotype was seen many times. The chain joins TRBV5-6 to TRBJ1-4, with a possible D match to TRBD1 (5 bases). This CDR3 has 16 residues. V was trimmed by 1 base and J by 3 bases, leaving 13 bases between them. CDR1 SGHDT and CDR2 YYEEEE come from the germline V gene. CDR3: CASSLKGRSSNEKLFF. CDR3 sequence (DNA): TGTGCCAGCAGCTTGAAGGGACGGTCTTCTAATGAAAAACTGTTTTTT.

On this clonotype: Just one base apart from a much larger clone, this may be a read error. This chain uses TRBV7-9 with TRBJ2-1; 7 nucleotides line up with TRBD2. Germline CDR1 SEHNR, CDR2 FQNEAQ (reference sequence). The CDR3 is 15 amino acids. CDR3 loop: CASRAWGGSYNERFF. Here the CDR3 DNA reads TGTGCCAGCAGGGCGTGGGGGGGATCCTACAATGAGCGGTTCTTC.

The chain uses TRBV19 and TRBJ2-1; TRBD1 matches at 9 bases. The germline V gene has CDR1 LNHDA and CDR2 SQIVND (reference sequence). V shed 1 base and J 7 bases; nucleotides not matched to a gene: 5. The CDR3 is made up of 15 amino acids. CDR3: CASSIGQGVGNEQFF. DNA of the CDR3: TGTGCCAGTAGTATAGGACAGGGGGTGGGAAATGAGCAGTTCTTC.

The chain is built from TRBV3-1 and TRBJ2-2; D is uncertain. V was clipped by 4 bases and J by 2 bases, with 11 bases between them. CDR1 LGHDT and CDR2 YNNKEL come from the germline V gene (reference sequence). The CDR3 loop spans 15 amino acids. The CDR3 DNA sequence: TGTGCCAGCAGCCCGAGTCGCGGTAACACCGGGGAGCTGTTTTTT. Translating gives CASSPSRGNTGELFF.

This clonotype turned up a few times. The rearrangement links TRBV7-2 to TRBJ1-1, with 7 bases that match TRBD1. J was trimmed by 3 bases and V by 4 bases; bases with no gene match: 8. The CDR3 sequence is 15 residues long. Germline CDR1 reads SGHTA; CDR2 reads FQGNSA. The CDR3 protein is CASSSGGQKDTEAFF. Written as DNA, the CDR3 is TGTGCCAGCAGCTCCGGGGGACAGAAGGACACTGAAGCTTTCTTT.

This clonotype was seen a handful of times. The rearrangement links TRBV18 to TRBJ2-5; the D is unclear. The germline V gene has CDR1 KGHSH and CDR2 LQKENI. There are 12 residues in the CDR3. Trimming cost V 5 bases and J 5 bases, with 9 bases left between them. CDR3 sequence (DNA): TGTGCCAGCTCATCGGACCGGGAGACCCAGTACTTC. The encoded protein is CASSSDRETQYF. Together with reference TRBV18 and TRBJ2-5, the CDR3 gives the full variable domain: NAGVMQNPRHLVRRRGQEARLRCSPMKGHSHVYWYRQLPEEGLKFMVYLQKENIIDESGMPKERFSAEFPKEGPSILRIQQVVRGDSAAYFCASSSDRETQYFGPGTRLLVL.

This clonotype was detected many times. The rearrangement links TRBV6-1 to TRBJ1-5; a weak D match, TRBD1 (6 bases). Trimming cost V 4 bases and J 0 bases, with 13 bases left between them. CDR3 length: 16 amino acids. Germline V gene sequence: CDR1 MNHNS, CDR2 SASEGT. The CDR3: CASSGTVANSNQPQHF. CDR3 bases: TGTGCCAGCAGTGGGACAGTGGCTAATAGCAATCAGCCCCAGCATTTT.

This clonotype was seen many times. The gene calls are TRBV3-1 and TRBJ2-7; no clear D. The CDR3 consists of 14 residues. Germline CDR1 and CDR2: LGHDT and YNNKEL (reference sequence). V was cut by 4 bases and J by 3 bases, with 13 bases left in between. The CDR3 nucleotides read TGTGCCAGCAGCCCTTTTGCTAGGGACTACGAGCAGTACTTC. Translated, it gives CASSPFARDYEQYF.

There are a few counts of this clonotype. The chain uses TRBV4-2 and TRBJ1-6; 9 nucleotides agree with TRBD1. V gave up 3 bases and J gave up 5 bases; unmatched junction bases: 5. Germline lookup yields CDR1 LGHNA and CDR2 YNFKEQ. The CDR3 contains 16 residues. The CDR3 DNA follows: TGTGCCAGCAGCCAGTCGGACAGGGGAGATAATTCACCCCTCCACTTT. It codes for CASSQSDRGDNSPLHF.

At least ten counts were recorded for this clonotype. The chain uses TRBV20-1 and TRBJ2-5; possibly TRBD2 for D (5 bases). Germline values: CDR1 DFQATT, CDR2 SNEGSKA (reference sequence). The CDR3 runs 13 residues. V lost 6 bases and J 1 base, leaving 12 bases between the germline ends. The CDR3: CSAPVGSQETQYF. CDR3 in DNA: TGCAGTGCACCCGTGGGGAGCCAAGAGACCCAGTACTTC.

The sample holds many counts of this clonotype. The chain is built from TRBV7-2 and TRBJ2-1; 7 bases align to TRBD2. The length of the CDR3 is 16 residues. Losses at the gene ends were 0 bases for V and 1 base for J; bases not matched to a gene: 3. Germline CDR1 SGHTA, CDR2 FQGNSA. CDR3 DNA: TGTGCCAGCAGCTTAGCGGGGGGAGGGTCCTACAATGAGCAGTTCTTC. It is translated as CASSLAGGGSYNEQFF.

This clonotype was seen many times. The rearrangement joins TRBV18 to TRBJ1-3; D is unclear. The CDR3 has 15 amino acids. Germline V CDR1 and CDR2: KGHSH, LQKENI. V was clipped by 3 bases and J by 2 bases, with 11 bases between them. The CDR3 sequence: CASSPPAGTGNTIYF. CDR3 bases: TGTGCCAGCTCACCCCCGGCCGGGACTGGAAACACCATATATTTT.

This clonotype appeared many times. This chain connects TRBV3-1 to TRBJ1-1, with D possibly matching TRBD1 (6 bases). Germline V gene lookup returns CDR1 LGHDT and CDR2 YNNKEL (reference sequence). Trimming took 10 bases from V and 5 from J, leaving 17 bases between them. CDR3 size: 13 residues. For the CDR3, the DNA is TGTGCCACCGCTAAGACAGGTGGTACTGAAGCTTTCTTT. As protein: CATAKTGGTEAFF.

On this clonotype itself: A much larger clone differs from this one at a single base, so this may be a read error. The chain links TRBV7-9 to TRBJ2-1; D gene ambiguous. Germline V gene lookup returns CDR1 SEHNR and CDR2 FQNEAQ (reference sequence). The CDR3 extends over 12 amino acids. V lost 7 bases and J lost 0, with 4 bases in between. Here the CDR3 DNA reads TGTGCCAGCAAAAACTCCTACAATGAGCAGTTCTTC. This encodes CASKNSYNEQFF.

There are a few counts of this clonotype. The chain combines TRBV5-8 with TRBJ1-1; D remains unclear. This CDR3 has 12 residues. Germline CDR1 reads SGHTS; CDR2 reads YDEGEE. The germline V and J ends were trimmed by 4 bases and 6 bases, with 10 bases remaining between them. CDR3 residues: CASSREAPEAFF. The CDR3 DNA sequence: TGTGCCAGCAGCCGGGAGGCCCCTGAAGCTTTCTTT.

The sample holds many counts of this clonotype. The rearrangement joins TRBV6-1 to TRBJ2-7; either TRBD1 or TRBD2 may supply D (5 bases each). The CDR3 covers 14 residues. In germline, CDR1 is MNHNS, CDR2 SASEGT. V lost 2 bases and J lost 4, with 12 bases in between. The CDR3 DNA sequence: TGTGCCAGCAGTGAAAGGGGAGTCGGATACGAGCAGTACTTC. As protein: CASSERGVGYEQYF.

This chain connects TRBV25-1 to TRBJ1-2; the match to TRBD1 covers 7 bases. In germline, CDR1 is MGHDK, CDR2 SYGVNS. Germline trimming cut 3 bases from V and 1 base from J; bases unmatched to any gene: 11. The CDR3 runs 17 residues. The CDR3 spells CASSDSWGTDFNYGYTF. Written as DNA, the CDR3 is TGTGCCAGCAGTGACTCATGGGGGACAGACTTTAACTATGGCTACACCTTC.

This clonotype appeared many times. The CDR3 sequence is CACGRGNQPQHF. As DNA, the CDR3 is TGTGCCTGTGGACGCGGCAATCAGCCCCAGCATTTT. The chain joins TRBV27 to TRBJ1-5; D unclear. In germline, CDR1 is MNHEY, CDR2 SMNVEV (reference sequence). This CDR3 is built from 12 residues. Trimming removed 11 bases from V and 2 bases from J, with 10 bases in between.

V usage is TRBV28 and J usage is TRBJ2-7; D could derive from TRBD1 or TRBD2 (5 bases each). Germline V gene sequence: CDR1 MDHEN, CDR2 SYDVKM. The CDR3 consists of 11 residues. Trimming took 6 bases from V and 8 from J, leaving 11 bases between them. The CDR3 protein is CASSVGVQQYF. CDR3 nucleotides: TGTGCCAGCAGCGTGGGGGTCCAGCAGTACTTC.

DNA for the CDR3: TGCAGTGCGTACTGGGGGAACACTGAAGCTTTCTTT. Protein: CSAYWGNTEAFF. The V gene is TRBV20-1, the J gene TRBJ1-1, with D hard to call. This CDR3 spans 12 amino acids. Germline V gene lookup returns CDR1 DFQATT and CDR2 SNEGSKA (reference sequence). With 6 bases removed from V and 1 base from J, the gap between germline ends came to 9 bases.

The rearrangement links TRBV28 to TRBJ1-2, with a possible D match to TRBD1 (5 bases). Trimming took off 3 bases at V and 8 bases at J, with 7 bases between the two ends. CDR3 size: 11 residues. Germline CDR1 MDHEN, CDR2 SYDVKM. CDR3 loop: CASSFREGYTF. CDR3 nucleotides: TGTGCCAGCAGTTTCAGGGAAGGCTACACCTTC.

This clonotype was counted between two and nine times. The rearrangement joins TRBV28 to TRBJ1-2; 7 bases agree with TRBD1. J was trimmed by 6 bases and V by 3 bases; bases with no gene match: 13. The CDR3 runs to 16 residues. Germline CDR1 MDHEN, CDR2 SYDVKM. The CDR3 loop reads CASSFLDPNRGDGYTF. The CDR3, as DNA: TGTGCCAGCAGTTTTTTGGATCCCAACAGGGGTGATGGCTACACCTTC.

This chain joins TRBV24-1 and TRBJ2-3; 10 nucleotides agree with TRBD2. The CDR3 has 16 amino acids. Per the germline V gene, CDR1 is KGHDR and CDR2 is SFDVKD. With V trimmed by 4 bases and J by 2 bases, 5 bases remained unmatched. CDR3 DNA sequence: TGTGCCACCAGTGACTTTGGGACTAGCGACACAGATACGCAGTATTTT. It translates to CATSDFGTSDTDTQYF.

The V gene is TRBV6-1, the J gene TRBJ2-7, with a tentative D call TRBD1 (6 bases). The CDR3 totals 14 residues. Trimming removed 7 bases at V and 3 bases at J, with 16 bases between. Per the germline V gene, CDR1 is MNHNS and CDR2 is SASEGT. This CDR3 reads CASKLRTDNYEQYF. In DNA form, the CDR3 reads TGTGCCAGCAAACTAAGGACAGATAACTACGAGCAGTACTTC.

This clonotype has just a few counts. This chain uses TRBV11-1 with TRBJ2-7, with D perhaps TRBD2 (5 bases). The V gene lost 5 bases and the J gene lost 7 bases, with 12 bases spanning the gap. The CDR3 covers 12 residues. Germline lookup yields CDR1 SGHAT and CDR2 FQDESV (reference sequence). This chain's CDR3 is CASSPPRTEQYF. In DNA form, the CDR3 reads TGTGCCAGCAGCCCCCCACGGACTGAGCAGTACTTC.

CDR3 DNA: TGTGCCAGCAGTGGAAGGGTTGTTGGCTACACCTTC. It encodes CASSGRVVGYTF. V is TRBV6-1 and J is TRBJ1-2; no definite D call. Trimming removed 4 bases from V and 7 bases from J, with 10 bases in between. The CDR3 spans 12 residues. Germline CDR1 reads MNHNS; CDR2 reads SASEGT.